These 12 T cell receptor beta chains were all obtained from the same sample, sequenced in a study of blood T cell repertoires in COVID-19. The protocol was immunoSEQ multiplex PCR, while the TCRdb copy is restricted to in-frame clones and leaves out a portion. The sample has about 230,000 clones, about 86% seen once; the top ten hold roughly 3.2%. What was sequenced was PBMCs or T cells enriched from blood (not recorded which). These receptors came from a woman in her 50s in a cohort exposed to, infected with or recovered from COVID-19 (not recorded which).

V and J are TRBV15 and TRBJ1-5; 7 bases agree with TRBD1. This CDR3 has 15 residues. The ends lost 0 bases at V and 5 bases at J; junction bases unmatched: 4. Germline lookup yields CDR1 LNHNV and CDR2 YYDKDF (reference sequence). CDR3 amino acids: CATSRDRQGYQPQHF. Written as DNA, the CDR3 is TGTGCCACCAGCAGAGATCGACAGGGTTATCAGCCCCAGCATTTT.

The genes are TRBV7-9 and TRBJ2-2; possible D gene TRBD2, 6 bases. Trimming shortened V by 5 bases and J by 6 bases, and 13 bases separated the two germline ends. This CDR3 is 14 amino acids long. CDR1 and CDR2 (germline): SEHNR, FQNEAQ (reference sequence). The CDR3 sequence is CASSRSGVAGELFF. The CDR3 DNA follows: TGTGCCAGCAGCCGGTCGGGGGTCGCCGGGGAGCTGTTTTTT.

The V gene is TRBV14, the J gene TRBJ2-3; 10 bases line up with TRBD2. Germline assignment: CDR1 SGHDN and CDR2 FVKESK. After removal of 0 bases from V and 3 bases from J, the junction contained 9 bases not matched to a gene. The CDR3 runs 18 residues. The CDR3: CASSQEGGLAGVTDTQYF. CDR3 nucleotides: TGTGCCAGCAGCCAAGAGGGTGGGCTAGCGGGGGTTACAGATACGCAGTATTTT.

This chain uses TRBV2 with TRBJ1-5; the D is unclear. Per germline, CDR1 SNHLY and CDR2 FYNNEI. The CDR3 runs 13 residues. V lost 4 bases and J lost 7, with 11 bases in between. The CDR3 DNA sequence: TGTGCCAGCAGTGGACAATTAGAACAGCCCCAGCATTTT. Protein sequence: CASSGQLEQPQHF.

In DNA form, the CDR3 reads TGTGCCAGCAGCCAAGGTTCACAGGGGAGAGAAAAACTGTTTTTT. Encoded protein: CASSQGSQGREKLFF. The V gene is TRBV4-2, the J gene TRBJ1-4; 7 bases map to TRBD1. CDR1 and CDR2 (germline): LGHNA, YNFKEQ. V shed 1 base and J 8 bases; nucleotides not matched to a gene: 7. This CDR3 is built from 15 residues.

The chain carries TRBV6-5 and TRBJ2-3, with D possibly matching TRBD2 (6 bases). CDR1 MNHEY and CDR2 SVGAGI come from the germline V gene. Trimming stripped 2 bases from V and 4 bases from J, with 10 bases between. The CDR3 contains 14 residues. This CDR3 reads CASSYPGGSDTQYF. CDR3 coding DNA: TGTGCCAGCAGTTACCCCGGGGGATCAGATACGCAGTATTTT.

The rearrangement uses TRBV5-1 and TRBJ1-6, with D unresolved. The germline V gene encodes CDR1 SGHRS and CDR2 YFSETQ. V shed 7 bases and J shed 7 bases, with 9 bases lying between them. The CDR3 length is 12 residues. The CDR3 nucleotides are TGCGCCAGCGCGCCGGAGAATTCACCCCTCCACTTT. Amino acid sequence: CASAPENSPLHF.

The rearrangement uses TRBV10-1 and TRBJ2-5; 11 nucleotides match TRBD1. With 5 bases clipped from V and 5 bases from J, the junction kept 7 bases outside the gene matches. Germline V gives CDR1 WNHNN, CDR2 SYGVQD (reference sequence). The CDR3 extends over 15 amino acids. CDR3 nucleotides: TGCGCCAGCAGTACCAGGACAGGGGGCATTGAGACCCAGTACTTC. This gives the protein CASSTRTGGIETQYF.

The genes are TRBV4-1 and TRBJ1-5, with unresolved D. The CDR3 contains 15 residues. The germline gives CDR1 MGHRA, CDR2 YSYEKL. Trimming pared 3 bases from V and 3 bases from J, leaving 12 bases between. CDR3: CASSQPGPTNQPQHF. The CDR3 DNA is TGCGCCAGCAGCCAGCCAGGTCCCACCAATCAGCCCCAGCATTTT.

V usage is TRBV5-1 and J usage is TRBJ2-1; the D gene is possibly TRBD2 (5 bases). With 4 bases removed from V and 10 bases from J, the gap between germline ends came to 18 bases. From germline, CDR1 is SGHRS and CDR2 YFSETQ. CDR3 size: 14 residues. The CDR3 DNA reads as TGCGCCAGCAGCACTGCTTACAACCGGGGAGAGCAGTTCTTC. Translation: CASSTAYNRGEQFF.

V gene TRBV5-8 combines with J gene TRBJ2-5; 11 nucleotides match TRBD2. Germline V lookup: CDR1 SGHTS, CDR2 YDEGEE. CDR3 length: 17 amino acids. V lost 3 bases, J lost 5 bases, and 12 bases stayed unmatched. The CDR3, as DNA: TGTGCCAGCAGCTCTCTTAGCGGGGGGGCCTTCCAGGAGACCCAGTACTTC. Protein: CASSSLSGGAFQETQYF.

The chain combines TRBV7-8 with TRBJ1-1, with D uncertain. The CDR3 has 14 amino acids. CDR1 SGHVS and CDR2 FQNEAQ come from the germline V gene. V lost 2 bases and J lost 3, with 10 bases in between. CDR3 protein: CASSLRMRDTEAFF. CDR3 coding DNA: TGTGCCAGCAGCTTAAGAATGAGAGACACTGAAGCTTTCTTT.